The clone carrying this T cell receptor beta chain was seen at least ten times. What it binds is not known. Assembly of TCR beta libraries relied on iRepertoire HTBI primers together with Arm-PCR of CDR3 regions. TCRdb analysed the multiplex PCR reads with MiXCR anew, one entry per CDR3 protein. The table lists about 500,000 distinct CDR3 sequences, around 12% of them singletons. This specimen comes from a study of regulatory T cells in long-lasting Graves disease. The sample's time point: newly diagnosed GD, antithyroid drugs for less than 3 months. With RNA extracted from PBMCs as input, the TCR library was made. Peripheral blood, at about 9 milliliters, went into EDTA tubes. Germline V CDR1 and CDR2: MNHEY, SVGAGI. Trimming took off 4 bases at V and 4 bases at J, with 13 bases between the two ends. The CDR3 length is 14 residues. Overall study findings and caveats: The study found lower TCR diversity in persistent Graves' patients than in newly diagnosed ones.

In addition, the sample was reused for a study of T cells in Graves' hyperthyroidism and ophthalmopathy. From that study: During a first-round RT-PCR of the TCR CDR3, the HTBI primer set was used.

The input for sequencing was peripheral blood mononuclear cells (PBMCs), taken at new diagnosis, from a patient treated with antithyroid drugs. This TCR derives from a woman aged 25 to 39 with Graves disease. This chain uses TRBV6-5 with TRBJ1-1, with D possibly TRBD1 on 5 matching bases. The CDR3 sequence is CASSFPHRSTEAFF. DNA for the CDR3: TGTGCCAGCAGTTTCCCCCACAGGTCCACTGAAGCTTTCTTT.